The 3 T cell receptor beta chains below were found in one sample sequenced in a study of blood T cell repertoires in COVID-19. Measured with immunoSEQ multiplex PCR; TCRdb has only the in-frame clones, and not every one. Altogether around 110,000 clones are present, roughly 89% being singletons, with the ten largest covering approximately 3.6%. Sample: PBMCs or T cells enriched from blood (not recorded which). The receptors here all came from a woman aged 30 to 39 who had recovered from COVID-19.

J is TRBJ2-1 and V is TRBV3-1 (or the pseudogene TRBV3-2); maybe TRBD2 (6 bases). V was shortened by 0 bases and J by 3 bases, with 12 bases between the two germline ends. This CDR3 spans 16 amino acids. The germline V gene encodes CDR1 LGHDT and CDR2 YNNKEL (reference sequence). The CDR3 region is CASSQDLASVYNEQFF. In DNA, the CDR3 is TGTGCCAGCAGCCAAGATCTGGCTAGCGTCTACAATGAGCAGTTCTTC.

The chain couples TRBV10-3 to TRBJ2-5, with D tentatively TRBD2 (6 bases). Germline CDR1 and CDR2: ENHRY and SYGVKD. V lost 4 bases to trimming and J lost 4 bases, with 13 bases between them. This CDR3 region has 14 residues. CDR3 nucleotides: TGTGCCATCAGTGTCTCGGGACTGGGAGAGACCCAGTACTTC. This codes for CAISVSGLGETQYF.

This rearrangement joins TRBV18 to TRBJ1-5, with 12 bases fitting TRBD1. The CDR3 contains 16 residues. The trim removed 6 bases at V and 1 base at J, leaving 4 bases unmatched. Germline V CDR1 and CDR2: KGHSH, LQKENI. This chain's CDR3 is CASSEGTGGSNQPQHF. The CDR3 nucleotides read TGTGCCAGCTCGGAGGGGACAGGGGGCAGCAATCAGCCCCAGCATTTT.